Sequencing of this TCR beta chain was carried out in a study of T cells in Graves' hyperthyroidism and ophthalmopathy. Comments on this clonotype: Its antigen is not known.

Study-level results: In blood, most of the thyroid clonotypes expanded above 0.001 were also present.

The germline V gene encodes CDR1 MGHRA and CDR2 YSYEKL. Trimming pared 1 base from V and 2 bases from J, leaving 9 bases between. The CDR3 spans 15 residues. RNA transcripts were the template for amplifying TCR beta CDR3 regions. Initially, a first-round RT-PCR of the TCR CDR3 employed the HTBI primer set. In TCRdb, the multiplex PCR reads were re-called with MiXCR into one record per CDR3 protein. The table shows roughly 420,000 distinct CDR3 sequences, with around 16% occurring only once. Sequencing used blood. The TCR sequence derives from a woman under 30 with Graves' hyperthyroidism. This chain uses TRBV4-1 with TRBJ2-1; D is ambiguous. The chain's CDR3 is CASSQVTVTYNEQFF. The CDR3 nucleotides read TGCGCCAGCAGCCAAGTCACAGTCACCTACAATGAGCAGTTCTTC.